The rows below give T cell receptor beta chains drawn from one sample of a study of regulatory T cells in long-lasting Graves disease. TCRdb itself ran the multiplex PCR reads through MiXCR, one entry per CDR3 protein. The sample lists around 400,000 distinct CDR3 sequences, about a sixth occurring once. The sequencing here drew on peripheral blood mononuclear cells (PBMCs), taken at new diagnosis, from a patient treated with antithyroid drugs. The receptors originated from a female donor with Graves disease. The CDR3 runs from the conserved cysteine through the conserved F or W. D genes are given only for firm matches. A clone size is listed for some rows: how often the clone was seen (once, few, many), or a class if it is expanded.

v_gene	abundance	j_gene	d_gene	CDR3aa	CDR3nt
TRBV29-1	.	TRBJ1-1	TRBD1	CSVGTGVRAFF	TGCAGCGTGGGGACAGGGGTGAGAGCTTTCTTT
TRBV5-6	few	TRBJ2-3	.	CASSLPGGYTDTQYF	TGTGCCAGCAGCTTGCCGGGGGGCTACACAGATACGCAGTATTTT
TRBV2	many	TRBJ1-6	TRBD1	CASGFEGAGNSPLHF	TGTGCCAGCGGATTTGAGGGGGCCGGTAATTCACCCCTCCACTTT
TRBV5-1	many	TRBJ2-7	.	CASSLEAASGAYEQYF	TGCGCCAGCAGCTTGGAAGCGGCCAGCGGCGCCTACGAGCAGTACTTC
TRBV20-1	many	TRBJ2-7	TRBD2	CSAATLRASGRAEGNEQYF	TGCAGTGCTGCTACTTTGAGGGCTAGCGGGAGGGCAGAAGGGAACGAGCAGTACTTC
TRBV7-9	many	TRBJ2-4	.	CASSSNRRGLAKNIQYF	TGTGCCAGCAGCTCGAACCGGAGGGGGCTGGCCAAAAACATTCAGTACTTC
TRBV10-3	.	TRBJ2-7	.	CAISQHPNSYEQYF	TGTGCCATCAGTCAACATCCAAACTCCTACGAGCAGTACTTC
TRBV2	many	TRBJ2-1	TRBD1	CASSDFRGQGPFF	TGTGCCAGCAGTGATTTCCGTGGACAGGGACCGTTCTTC
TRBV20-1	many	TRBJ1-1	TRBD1	CSAPQGQGGRTEAFF	TGCAGTGCGCCTCAGGGACAGGGAGGTAGGACTGAAGCTTTCTTT
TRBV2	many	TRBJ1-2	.	CASSNTGTDGYTF	TGTGCCAGCAGCAATACCGGGACGGATGGCTACACCTTC
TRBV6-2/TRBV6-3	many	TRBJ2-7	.	CASSYPGALDYEQYF	TGTGCCAGCAGTTACCCTGGGGCATTGGACTACGAGCAGTACTTC
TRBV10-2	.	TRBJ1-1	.	CASSESKYGTEAFF	TGCGCCAGCAGTGAATCCAAATACGGGACTGAAGCTTTCTTT
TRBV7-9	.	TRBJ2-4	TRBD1	CASSSGTENIQYF	TGTGCCAGCAGCTCTGGGACAGAAAACATTCAGTACTTC
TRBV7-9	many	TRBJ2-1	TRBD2	CASSRVGLADNEQFF	TGTGCCAGCAGCCGCGTCGGACTAGCAGACAATGAGCAGTTCTTC
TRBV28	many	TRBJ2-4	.	CASSWGDKNIQYF	TGTGCCAGCAGTTGGGGGGACAAAAACATTCAGTACTTC
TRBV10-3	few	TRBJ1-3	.	CAISESGKALRSGNTIYF	TGTGCCATCAGTGAGTCGGGAAAGGCCCTGCGCTCTGGAAACACCATATATTTT
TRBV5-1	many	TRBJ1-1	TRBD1	CASSSEGQGATEAFF	TGCGCCAGCAGCTCGGAAGGACAGGGGGCGACTGAAGCTTTCTTT
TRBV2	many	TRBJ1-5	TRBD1	CAGGQGLGNQPQHF	TGTGCCGGAGGACAGGGTCTTGGCAATCAGCCCCAGCATTTT
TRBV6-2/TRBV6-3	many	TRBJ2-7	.	CASSYGEPYEQYF	TGTGCCAGCAGTTACGGGGAACCCTACGAGCAGTACTTC
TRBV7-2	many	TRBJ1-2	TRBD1	CASSWGTAGYTF	TGTGCCAGCAGCTGGGGGACAGCTGGCTACACCTTC
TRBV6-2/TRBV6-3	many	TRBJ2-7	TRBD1	CASKYSSTGKKYEQYF	TGTGCCAGCAAATACTCGTCGACAGGGAAAAAGTACGAGCAGTACTTC
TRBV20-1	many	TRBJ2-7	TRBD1	CSARSTGGYEQYF	TGCAGTGCTAGAAGTACAGGGGGCTACGAGCAGTACTTC
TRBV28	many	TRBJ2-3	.	CASSAEMTDTQYF	TGTGCCAGCAGTGCCGAGATGACAGATACGCAGTATTTT
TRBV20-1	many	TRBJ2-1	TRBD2	CSVTGLAGYNEQFF	TGCAGTGTGACGGGACTAGCGGGGTACAATGAGCAGTTCTTC
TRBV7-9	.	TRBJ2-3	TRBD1	CASSWDRVASDTQYF	TGTGCCAGCAGCTGGGACAGGGTGGCTTCAGATACGCAGTATTTT
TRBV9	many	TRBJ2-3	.	CASSVESGGSTDTQYF	TGTGCCAGCAGCGTAGAGAGCGGAGGGAGCACAGATACGCAGTATTTT
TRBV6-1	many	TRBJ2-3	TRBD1	CASSGDRGTDTQYF	TGTGCCAGCAGTGGGGACAGGGGCACAGATACGCAGTATTTT
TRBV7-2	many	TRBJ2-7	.	CASSSTSSYEQYF	TGTGCCAGCAGCTCTACGAGCTCCTACGAGCAGTACTTC
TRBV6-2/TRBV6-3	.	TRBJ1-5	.	CATTESGNGRKPQNF	TGTGCCACCACCGAGTCGGGGAACGGGAGAAAGCCCCAGAATTTT
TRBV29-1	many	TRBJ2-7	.	CSVVLGRGGDEQYF	TGCAGCGTTGTCCTCGGCAGGGGAGGCGACGAGCAGTACTTC
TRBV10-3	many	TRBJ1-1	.	CAISETDLGAYRNTEAFF	TGTGCCATCAGTGAGACGGACTTAGGGGCATACAGGAACACTGAAGCTTTCTTT
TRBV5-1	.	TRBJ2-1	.	CASSLAYSNEQFF	TGCGCCAGCAGCTTGGCATACAGCAATGAGCAGTTCTTC
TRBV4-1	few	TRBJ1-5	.	CASSQGMGPVQPQHF	TGCGCCAGCAGCCAAGGTATGGGGCCGGTTCAGCCCCAGCATTTT
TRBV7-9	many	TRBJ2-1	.	CASSLDLVPTRLHNEQFF	TGTGCCAGCAGCTTAGATTTAGTCCCTACACGACTACACAATGAGCAGTTCTTC
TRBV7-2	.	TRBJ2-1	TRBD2	CASSLDAGGRWNEQFF	TGTGCCAGCAGCTTAGATGCGGGGGGCCGTTGGAATGAGCAGTTCTTC
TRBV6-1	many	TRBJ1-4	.	CASSGKNDFLEKLFF	TGTGCCAGCAGTGGCAAGAATGATTTTTTGGAAAAACTGTTTTTT
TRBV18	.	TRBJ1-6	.	CASSPGQGISPLHF	TGTGCCAGCTCACCAGGCCAGGGTATTTCACCCCTCCACTTT
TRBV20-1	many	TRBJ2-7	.	CSARPPGEQYF	TGCAGTGCTAGACCCCCGGGGGAGCAGTACTTC
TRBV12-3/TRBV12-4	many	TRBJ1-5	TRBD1	CASSLVIGQGQPQHF	TGTGCCAGCAGTTTAGTTATTGGACAGGGTCAGCCCCAGCATTTT
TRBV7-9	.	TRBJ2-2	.	CASSPSQGRGSNTGELFF	TGTGCCAGCAGCCCCTCACAGGGGAGGGGCTCGAACACCGGGGAGCTGTTTTTT
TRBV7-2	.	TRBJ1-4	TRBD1	CASGLTGGTGKLFF	TGTGCCAGCGGTTTGACAGGGGGCACGGGAAAACTGTTTTTT
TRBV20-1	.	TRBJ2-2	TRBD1	CSATRQGGELFF	TGCAGTGCTACGCGACAGGGCGGGGAGCTGTTTTTT
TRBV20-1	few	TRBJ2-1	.	CSAYYNEQFF	TGCAGTGCATACTACAATGAGCAGTTCTTC
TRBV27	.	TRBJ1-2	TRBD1	CASSLRLDREYYGYTF	TGTGCCAGCAGCCTAAGATTGGACAGGGAGTACTATGGCTACACCTTC
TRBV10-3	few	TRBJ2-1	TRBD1	CAITPGQGASEQFF	TGTGCCATCACCCCGGGACAGGGGGCGAGTGAGCAGTTCTTC
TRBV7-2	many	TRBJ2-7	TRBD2	CASSPSSGTTYEQYF	TGTGCCAGCAGCCCCTCTAGCGGGACAACCTACGAGCAGTACTTC
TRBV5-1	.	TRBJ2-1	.	CASSFQGTDEQFF	TGCGCCAGCAGCTTTCAGGGGACGGATGAGCAGTTCTTC
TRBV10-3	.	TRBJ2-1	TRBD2	CAISESGGRGNEQFF	TGTGCCATCAGTGAGTCTGGCGGGAGGGGTAATGAGCAGTTCTTC